This TCR beta chain is drawn from a study of blood T cell repertoires in COVID-19 (dated by TCRdb to the early 2020s). The study in broad terms: Samples covering the acute and convalescent phases of COVID-19 were provided by collaborators in the United States, Italy and Spain. The dataset comprised deeply sampled blood TCRbeta repertoires from subjects exposed to, actively infected with, or recovered from COVID-19. A freely available public database, intended as a resource for researchers studying the immune response to SARS-CoV-2, is where the repertoires were released. The material from the prospective study consisted of cDNA or gDNA derived from T cells, B-cell-depleted T cells, or PBMCs. The samples were drawn from two sources: the first 160 participants of the ongoing ImmuneRACE study, and about 1,300 subjects contributed by 6 global collaborators. The sample metadata nearly always contained a de-identified subject ID, COVID-19 status, age in years and sex. Where HLA class I and class II types were available, the types were taken from metadata supplied by the sample provider, not from assay-based typing.

Samples from volunteer blood donors who had recovered from COVID-19 were contributed by a second Seattle source. Each collaborating institution followed its own protocols to collect whole blood in K2EDTA tubes. For TCRbeta analysis, collaborator samples were shipped as frozen whole blood, as isolated PBMCs, or as DNA extracted from either sample type. What the work shows at the level of the full study, not this receptor alone: The quantity of clinical and demographic metadata differed by source and by participant and was supplied without curation.

Reading from cysteine to phenylalanine, the CDR3 counts 15 amino acids. CDR3 DNA is the only sequence kept; it has 45 bases, read in frame from the first base. Germline trimming: 4 bases from V, 3 bases from J; junction bases outside gene matches: 5. The germline V gene (reference sequence) gives CDR1 as LNHDA and CDR2 as SQIVND. TCRbeta CDR3 regions were amplified from genomic DNA using the immunoSEQ Assay, a bias-controlled multiplex PCR. Under the source paper's analysis protocol: Nucleated cell counts per sample were estimated from amplification of reference gene primers within the assay. To quantify the absolute abundance of each unique TCRbeta CDR3 rearrangement, sequence reads were collapsed and filtered. For each sample, productive Simpson clonality was calculated as the square root of Simpson's diversity index over productive rearrangements. Drawn from immuneACCESS, this table holds only the in-frame rearrangements with V and J called that TCRdb kept. Clones are partly lost; checked studies trace under half to an unresolved V gene and leave the rest unexplained. V and J calls and clone size are copied from that table; D and trimming were computed from the DNA. Present in this sample are hundreds of thousands of clones, approximately 86% of which were seen just once. Jointly, the top ten make up around 2.1% of the sample.

In regard to this clone: There is no known antigen for this receptor. No quality values exist for individual bases; no much larger clone is one base distant.

The material sequenced was peripheral blood. The origin of this receptor is a woman under 40 who had recovered from COVID-19. The chain couples TRBV19 to TRBJ2-2; 7 of the junction bases match TRBD1. The nucleotide sequence reads TGTGCCAGTAGTACGCAGACAGGGTACACCGGGGAGCTGTTTTTT. Its protein product is CASSTQTGYTGELFF. The entire variable domain, with the stretches around the CDR3 drawn from the reference TRBV19 and TRBJ2-2 proteins, is DGGITQSPKYLFRKEGQNVTLSCEQNLNHDAMYWYRQDPGQGLRLIYYSQIVNDFQKGDIAEGYSVSREKKESFPLTVTSAQKNPTAFYLCASSTQTGYTGELFFGEGSRLTVL.